This TCR beta chain was captured by sequencing in a study of spatial heterogeneity in lung cancer. Overall study: Each unique TCR and UMI combination was seen more than ten times on average in raw reads.

This clonotype came up once. Its specificity is not known. With the library built for alpha chains, this beta chain is off target and its frequency is not meaningful. The CDR3 covers 16 residues. Trimming stripped 4 bases from V and 9 bases from J, with 22 bases between. Germline loops: CDR1 MDHEN, CDR2 SYDVKM. TCRdb called the 5' RACE reads again in MiXCR, with one record for every CDR3 protein. The sample records around 770 distinct CDR3 sequences, around 40% being singletons. Time point in this sample: sample taken at primary tumor resection. The donor population consisted of approximately 68 patients with untreated, early-stage non-small cell lung cancer. Whole RNA came from tumor, nontumor lung or frozen PBMC and was sequenced without being sorted. Study results and caveats: Counts that tracked tumor mutation counts were those of expanded intratumoral alpha and beta TCRs.

The V and J genes are TRBV28 and TRBJ2-1; D is unclear. The material sequenced was lung tumor tissue, taken at surgery. This receptor was obtained from a male donor with early-stage non-small cell lung cancer. The CDR3 region is CASSYTTSGPSTEQFF. For the CDR3, the DNA is TGTGCCAGCAGTTATACCACTTCTGGCCCTAGTACTGAGCAGTTCTTC.